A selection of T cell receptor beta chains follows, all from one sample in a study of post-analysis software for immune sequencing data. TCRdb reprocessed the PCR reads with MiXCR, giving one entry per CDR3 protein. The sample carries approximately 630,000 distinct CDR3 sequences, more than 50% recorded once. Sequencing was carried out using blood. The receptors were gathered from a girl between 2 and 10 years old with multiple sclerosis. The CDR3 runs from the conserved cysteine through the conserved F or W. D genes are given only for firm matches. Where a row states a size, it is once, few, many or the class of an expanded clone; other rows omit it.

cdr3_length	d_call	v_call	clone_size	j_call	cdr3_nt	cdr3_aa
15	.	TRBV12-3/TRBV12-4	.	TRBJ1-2	TGTGCCAGCAGTCCTCGACCAGGGAGTAACTATGGCTACACCTTC	CASSPRPGSNYGYTF
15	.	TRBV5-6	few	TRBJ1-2	TGTGCCAGCAGCTCAGGTGTCGGAGAACGATCTGGCTACACCTTC	CASSSGVGERSGYTF
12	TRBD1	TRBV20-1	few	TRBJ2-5	TGCAGGGCCAACAGGGGGCTCGAGACCCAGTACTTC	CRANRGLETQYF
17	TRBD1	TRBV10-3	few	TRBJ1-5	TGTGCCATACAGGTCACGACAGGGGGCTATGGCAATCAGCCCCAGCATTTT	CAIQVTTGGYGNQPQHF
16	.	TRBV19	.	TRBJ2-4	TGTGCCAGTAGTATAGCGGAGACTTTAGCCAAAAACATTCAGTACTTC	CASSIAETLAKNIQYF
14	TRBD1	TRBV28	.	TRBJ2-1	TGTGCCAGCACCCCGACAGGGGACTACAATGAGCAGTTCTTC	CASTPTGDYNEQFF
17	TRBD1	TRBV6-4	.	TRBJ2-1	TGTGCCAGCAGAATAACCGGACAGGGGTCATCCTACAATGAGCAGTTCTTC	CASRITGQGSSYNEQFF
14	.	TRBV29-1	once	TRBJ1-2	TGCAGCGTTGTTGGCACCACAAATTCCTATGGCTACACCTTC	CSVVGTTNSYGYTF
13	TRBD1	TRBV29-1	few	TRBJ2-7	TGCAGCGCTGTGGGGACAGCTTATACCGAGCAGTACTTC	CSAVGTAYTEQYF
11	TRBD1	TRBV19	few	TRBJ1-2	TGTGCCGCGGCAGGGGGCGGTGGCTACACCTTC	CAAAGGGGYTF
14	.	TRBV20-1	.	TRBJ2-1	TGCAGTGCTAGTAGGGCCCTACCGGGCAATGAGCAGTTCTTC	CSASRALPGNEQFF
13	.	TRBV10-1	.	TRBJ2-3	TGCGCCAGCAGTGACTATGGCGCAGATACGCAGTATTTT	CASSDYGADTQYF
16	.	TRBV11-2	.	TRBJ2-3	TGTGCCAGCAGACTTCCGCCGAGGGACAGCACAGATACGCAGTATTTT	CASRLPPRDSTDTQYF
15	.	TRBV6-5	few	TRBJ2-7	TGTGCCAGCAGTTACTTGACGGACAGCACGGGCGAGCAGTACTTC	CASSYLTDSTGEQYF
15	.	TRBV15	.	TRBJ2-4	TGTGCCACCAGCACGGGACGTCTAGCCAAAAACATTCAGTACTTC	CATSTGRLAKNIQYF
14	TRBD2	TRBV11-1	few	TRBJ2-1	TGTGCCAGCAGCTTCGATAGGGGAGGGAATGAGCAGTTCTTC	CASSFDRGGNEQFF
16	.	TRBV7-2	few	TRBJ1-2	TGTGCCAGCAGCTTTTCCTCGGCCTCAGTACGCTATGGCTACACCTTC	CASSFSSASVRYGYTF
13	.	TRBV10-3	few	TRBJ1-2	TGTGCCATCAGTGAGGGGGGCCCGTATGGCTACACCTTC	CAISEGGPYGYTF
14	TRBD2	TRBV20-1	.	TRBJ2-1	TGCAGTGCTAGGGCTCTAGCGGACTACAATGAGCAGTTCTTC	CSARALADYNEQFF
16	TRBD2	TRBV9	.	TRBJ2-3	TGTGCCAGCAGCGTCGTAACTAGCGGGAGCACAGATACGCAGTATTTT	CASSVVTSGSTDTQYF
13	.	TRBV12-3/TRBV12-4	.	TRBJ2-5	TGTGCCAGCATTCCAGGGGATCAAGAGACCCAGTACTTC	CASIPGDQETQYF
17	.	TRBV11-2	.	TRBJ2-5	TGTGCCAGCAGCCTTCAGCCAGGGAAAGGGTTGGTGGAGACCCAGTACTTC	CASSLQPGKGLVETQYF